The source of this T cell receptor (beta chain) is a study of blood T cell repertoires in COVID-19. Study at large: From the United States, Italy and Spain came samples of acute and convalescent COVID-19. PBMCs, B-cell-depleted T cells, or T cells provided the cDNA or gDNA that made up the material.

Methods used by the authors: Researchers report that nucleated cell counts were estimated from reference gene primer amplification. Sequenced by immunoSEQ multiplex PCR; TCRdb stores in-frame clones only, minus some. D and trimming were read from the DNA, whereas the V and J calls and clone size are those reported in that table. The table shows 150,000 to 170,000 clones, with less than 95% occurring only once. Germline V gives CDR1 SGHAT, CDR2 FQNNGV. The CDR3 spans 13 residues. Trimming cost V 5 bases and J 2 bases, with 9 bases left between them. The TCR sequence derives from a man aged 50 or older with acute or convalescent COVID-19. The chain combines TRBV11-2 with TRBJ2-5; no firm D call. The sample taken for sequencing was peripheral blood. The CDR3 reads CASSQTQQETQYF. DNA of the CDR3: TGTGCCAGCAGCCAGACACAGCAAGAGACCCAGTACTTC.